The next 27 T cell receptor beta chains were all read from a single sample in a study of T-cell reconstitution after alpha-beta-depleted transplantation in children. Unique molecular identifiers tagged the TCRbeta library. TCRdb recomputed calls from the PCR reads with MiXCR, one row per CDR3 protein. The sample lists some 200,000 distinct CDR3 sequences, roughly 8.3% occurring once. The sequencing here drew on PBMCs, mostly from graft donor cells, taken 360 days after TCRalphabeta/CD19-depleted stem cell transplant. These receptors all come from a male patient between 2 and 15 years old who had a stem cell transplant for acute myeloid leukemia, so the T cells may come from the graft donor.

This rearrangement joins TRBV12-3 or TRBV12-4 to TRBJ2-1; the D gene is possibly TRBD2 (6 bases). V was trimmed by 5 bases and J by 6 bases, leaving 11 bases between them. The CDR3 spans 13 residues. CDR3 protein: CASSPASANEQFF. The CDR3 DNA follows: TGTGCCAGCAGTCCTGCTAGCGCCAATGAGCAGTTCTTC.

This clonotype was detected many times. This chain connects TRBV5-1 to TRBJ2-7; 10 bases match TRBD2. Germline V gene data show CDR1 as SGHRS and CDR2 as YFSETQ. The V segment lost 0 bases and the J segment 4 bases; nucleotides outside the gene matches: 4. CDR3 length: 15 amino acids. The CDR3: CASSLAASGSYEQYF. For the CDR3, the DNA is TGCGCCAGCAGCTTGGCGGCTAGCGGGAGTTACGAGCAGTACTTC.

This chain links TRBV6-2 or TRBV6-3 with TRBJ2-2; D is undetermined. The CDR3 is 16 amino acids. Trimming removed 2 bases at V and 6 bases at J, with 16 bases between. The germline CDR1 and CDR2 sequences are MNHEY and SVGEGT. DNA for the CDR3: TGTGCCAGCAGTTACAGGGTCCCCGACTTGGCCGGGGAGCTGTTTTTT. This translates into CASSYRVPDLAGELFF.

Ten or more counts support this clonotype. This rearrangement joins TRBV29-1 to TRBJ2-4; tentatively, D is TRBD2 (6 bases). CDR3 length: 13 amino acids. Trimming stripped 4 bases from V and 8 bases from J, with 15 bases between. Germline V gene sequence: CDR1 SQVTM, CDR2 ANQGSEA. CDR3 sequence reads: CSVGHGSVDIQYF. The DNA for the CDR3 is TGCAGCGTTGGACACGGGAGTGTAGACATTCAGTACTTC.

The chain joins TRBV7-9 to TRBJ1-1, with D possibly TRBD1 on 5 matching bases. CDR1 is SEHNR and CDR2 is FQNEAQ in the germline V gene (reference sequence). The V gene lost 4 bases and the J gene lost 2 bases, with 14 bases spanning the gap. The length of the CDR3 is 15 residues. The DNA for the CDR3 is TGTGCCAGCAGCTCCCCTGAGGGGTTAAACACTGAAGCTTTCTTT. This encodes CASSSPEGLNTEAFF.

This sequence joins TRBV5-6 and TRBJ2-1; 9 bases line up with TRBD2. The CDR3 length is 15 residues. CDR1 is SGHDT, CDR2 YYEEEE, per germline. J was trimmed by 6 bases and V by 2 bases; bases with no gene match: 6. CDR3 nucleotides: TGTGCCAGCAGCTTCGGGACTAGCCATGGCAATGAGCAGTTCTTC. Protein sequence: CASSFGTSHGNEQFF.

A few counts support this clonotype. This chain links TRBV7-9 with TRBJ2-7, with TRBD2 identical over 13 bases. This CDR3 has 15 amino acids. Trimming at V came to 5 bases and at J to 6 bases, leaving 7 bases not matched to a gene. Germline CDR1 reads SEHNR; CDR2 reads FQNEAQ (reference sequence). CDR3 nucleotide sequence: TGTGCCAGCAGCCCGGGGACTAGCGGGACGAGCGAGCAGTACTTC. This sequence encodes CASSPGTSGTSEQYF.

This clonotype has only a few counts. The CDR3 sequence is CASIRQGTKTQYF. CDR3 sequence (DNA): TGTGCCAGCATCAGACAGGGAACGAAGACCCAGTACTTC. The chain links TRBV12-3 or TRBV12-4 to TRBJ2-5; 7 nucleotides line up with TRBD1. The CDR3 is made up of 13 amino acids. Unmatched junction bases numbered 8, after V lost 7 bases and J lost 6 bases.

This clonotype appeared a few times. The V gene is TRBV5-6, the J gene TRBJ1-6, with unresolved D. CDR3 length equals 15 residues. Germline lookup yields CDR1 SGHDT and CDR2 YYEEEE. V lost 0 bases and J lost 7, with 11 bases in between. The CDR3 loop is CASSLEVAWNSPLHF. The CDR3 nucleotides are TGTGCCAGCAGCTTGGAGGTAGCATGGAATTCACCCCTCCACTTT.

This clonotype appeared many times. V and J are TRBV5-6 and TRBJ2-7; a possible D gene is TRBD1 (6 bases). The CDR3 covers 18 residues. V was shortened by 0 bases and J by 4 bases, with 23 bases between the two germline ends. Germline V lookup: CDR1 SGHDT, CDR2 YYEEEE. The CDR3 DNA is TGTGCCAGCAGCTTGGAGGGGGATCGGAATCCTACGCTATACGAGCAGTACGTC. This encodes CASSLEGDRNPTLYEQYV.

J is TRBJ1-5 and V is TRBV7-8; unclear D gene. This CDR3 region has 15 residues. The V gene lost 1 base and the J gene lost 2 bases, with 9 bases spanning the gap. The germline V gene has CDR1 SGHVS and CDR2 FQNEAQ. The CDR3 region is CASSLEEWGNQPQHF. The CDR3 nucleotides read TGTGCCAGCAGCTTAGAGGAGTGGGGCAATCAGCCCCAGCATTTT.

In this sample, this clonotype turned up a few times. Germline is not matched at one junction end, which may reflect a read error. The rearrangement uses TRBV7-6 and TRBJ2-4; D call uncertain. Germline V gives CDR1 SGHVS, CDR2 FNYEAQ. The CDR3 has 20 amino acids. The chain's CDR3 is CASSESRWPETHLAKNIQYF. CDR3 bases: TGTGCTAGCAGCGAATCGAGGTGGCCAGAAACACATTTAGCCAAAAACATTCAGTACTTC.

This clonotype was found many times. V is TRBV3-1 and J is TRBJ2-1; 8 bases are a match to TRBD2. This CDR3 has 15 amino acids. Trimming took 4 bases from V and 8 from J; bases not matched to a gene: 10. Germline CDR1 reads LGHDT; CDR2 reads YNNKEL (reference sequence). CDR3 coding DNA: TGTGCCAGCAGCCGACCGGGACTAGGAGTCGATGAGCAGTTCTTC. Translated, it gives CASSRPGLGVDEQFF.

The V gene is TRBV14, the J gene TRBJ1-1; D remains ambiguous. V was cut by 6 bases and J by 8 bases, with 16 bases left in between. The CDR3 length is 13 residues. Germline CDR1 and CDR2: SGHDN and FVKESK. The CDR3 region is CASRGLNRVEAFF. For the CDR3, the DNA is TGTGCCAGCAGGGGCCTGAACCGCGTAGAAGCTTTCTTT.

This clonotype was observed a few times. The V call is TRBV7-8, the J call TRBJ2-1, with TRBD2 identical over 13 bases. V was clipped by 6 bases and J by 5 bases; unmatched bases: 13. This CDR3 has 18 residues. Germline CDR1 reads SGHVS; CDR2 reads FQNEAQ. CDR3 amino acids: CASSSGLAGAMGDNEQFF. DNA for the CDR3: TGTGCCAGCAGTTCTGGACTAGCGGGAGCGATGGGTGACAATGAGCAGTTCTTC.

The rearrangement joins TRBV12-3 or TRBV12-4 to TRBJ2-7, with D possibly TRBD1 on 5 matching bases. The CDR3 loop spans 15 amino acids. Trimming removed 1 base from V and 2 bases from J, with 12 bases in between. The CDR3 nucleotides are TGTGCCAGCAGTTTAGAGGCAGGGCCAACCTACGAGCAGTACGTC. It encodes CASSLEAGPTYEQYV.

V usage is TRBV20-1 and J usage is TRBJ2-7; D remains ambiguous. The V and J ends lost 3 bases and 3 bases respectively, with 15 bases between them. The CDR3 contains 14 residues. Germline CDR1 is DFQATT and CDR2 is SNEGSKA (reference sequence). The CDR3 here is CSASASGRLYEQYF. CDR3 coding DNA: TGCAGTGCTAGCGCGTCCGGACGGCTCTACGAGCAGTACTTC.

This clonotype was seen repeatedly, ten times or more. The V and J genes are TRBV20-1 and TRBJ2-7, with 11 bases fitting TRBD2. CDR1 is DFQATT and CDR2 is SNEGSKA in the germline V gene (reference sequence). The CDR3 is 13 amino acids. The V segment lost 1 base and the J segment 6 bases; nucleotides outside the gene matches: 2. CDR3: CSARASGRLEQYF. CDR3 nucleotide sequence: TGCAGTGCTAGAGCTAGCGGGAGGCTCGAGCAGTACTTC.

This clonotype was seen a few times. The gene calls are TRBV18 and TRBJ2-5, with D possibly being TRBD1 or TRBD2 (5 bases each). Germline V CDR1 and CDR2: KGHSH, LQKENI. V was shortened by 6 bases and J by 2 bases, with 10 bases between the two germline ends. The CDR3 is 13 amino acids. The CDR3 DNA reads TGTGCCAGCTCCCAAGAGGGGCAAGAGACCCAGTACTTC. This codes for CASSQEGQETQYF.

This clonotype was counted many times. One end of the junction does not line up with germline, which may come from a read error. The chain combines TRBV10-3 with TRBJ1-2; 9 bases align to TRBD1. From germline, CDR1 is ENHRY and CDR2 SYGVKD. This CDR3 has 12 amino acids. The CDR3 nucleotides are TGTGCCATTCGACCAAGCACAGGGGGCGTCATCTTC. This encodes CAIRPSTGGVIF.

The chain uses TRBV29-1 and TRBJ1-4, with D maybe TRBD1 (6 bases). Germline V gene lookup returns CDR1 SQVTM and CDR2 ANQGSEA. V was cut by 5 bases and J by 6 bases, with 13 bases left in between. The CDR3 covers 13 residues. In nucleotides, the CDR3 is TGCAGCGTTAAAGGGGGAAAAGATGAAAAACTGTTTTTT. This encodes CSVKGGKDEKLFF.

This clonotype has a handful of counts. The chain has TRBV18 and TRBJ2-5; TRBD2 matches 14 bases. Losses at the gene ends were 3 bases for V and 2 bases for J; bases not matched to a gene: 11. Germline V gives CDR1 KGHSH, CDR2 LQKENI. The CDR3 has 19 residues. The CDR3 sequence: CASSPLGTSGRGKQETQYF. The CDR3 nucleotides read TGTGCCAGCTCACCGCTTGGGACTAGCGGGAGAGGGAAACAAGAGACCCAGTACTTC.

The V gene is TRBV2, the J gene TRBJ2-3, with TRBD2 matching 12 bases. The CDR3 spans 16 residues. Germline V gene sequence: CDR1 SNHLY, CDR2 FYNNEI. V shed 8 bases and J 2 bases; nucleotides not matched to a gene: 8. CDR3 in amino acids: CASLRTSGVLTDTQYF. For the CDR3, the DNA is TGTGCCAGCCTCCGGACTAGCGGGGTCCTCACAGATACGCAGTATTTT.

In regard to this clonotype: This may be a read error: a much more frequent sequence differs by one nucleotide. The CDR3 end shows no conserved phenylalanine or tryptophan, and so a read error is likely. The chain couples TRBV29-1 to TRBJ2-1; D uncertain. This CDR3 has 13 residues. V lost 7 bases to trimming and J lost 4 bases, with 14 bases between them. CDR1 is SQVTM and CDR2 is ANQGSEA in the germline V gene. CDR3 sequence reads: CSARTLDYNEQFY. DNA of the CDR3: TGCAGCGCCCGGACGCTGGATTACAATGAGCAGTTCTAC.

The chain uses TRBV20-1 and TRBJ1-2, with D possibly TRBD1 on 5 matching bases. Trimming stripped 5 bases from V and 8 bases from J, with 18 bases between. CDR1 and CDR2 from the germline V gene are DFQATT and SNEGSKA (reference sequence). CDR3 length: 13 amino acids. The CDR3 bases are TGCAGTGCTTTTCTACAGGCCGGATTCGGCTACACCTTC. Residues: CSAFLQAGFGYTF.

This clonotype occurred many times. The rearrangement links TRBV29-1 to TRBJ2-3; D is undetermined. With 4 bases removed from V and 5 bases from J, the gap between germline ends came to 16 bases. The CDR3 spans 14 residues. Looked up from germline, CDR1 is SQVTM and CDR2 is ANQGSEA. The CDR3: CSVVVAHERDTQYF. CDR3 DNA sequence: TGCAGCGTTGTGGTAGCCCATGAGCGAGATACGCAGTATTTT.

The chain is built from TRBV29-1 and TRBJ1-2; no definite D call. The germline gives CDR1 SQVTM, CDR2 ANQGSEA. V shed 6 bases and J shed 8 bases, with 13 bases lying between them. The CDR3 loop spans 11 amino acids. The chain's CDR3 is CSVERFNGYTF. The CDR3 region has the DNA TGCAGCGTAGAAAGGTTTAACGGCTACACCTTC.